The present T cell receptor (beta chain) was sequenced within a study of shared T cell receptors in the human thymus. TCRdb keeps only in-frame clones here, not all; method: immunoSEQ multiplex PCR. The sample carries about 540,000 clones, 75% to 85% recorded once. V was clipped by 3 bases and J by 6 bases, with 5 bases between them. The CDR3 length is 11 residues. Germline V gene lookup returns CDR1 SGHRS and CDR2 YFSETQ. This same sample was also part of a study on human thymus T cells.

The sequenced material came from thymocytes. The sequence derives from a boy under two years old with a congenital heart defect. The V and J genes are TRBV5-1 and TRBJ2-3; D not certain. Here the CDR3 DNA reads TGCGCCAGCAGCTCCGGGGATACGCAGTATTTT. Protein sequence: CASSSGDTQYF.